Sequencing of this T cell receptor beta chain was carried out in a study of technical replicates of blood from a handful of donors. TCRdb's copy holds only in-frame clones and misses some; the assay was immunoSEQ multiplex PCR. The sample has 72,000 or so clones, approximately 93% seen once. Trimming pared 6 bases from V and 5 bases from J, leaving 16 bases between. Germline loops: CDR1 MDHEN, CDR2 SYDVKM. The length of the CDR3 is 14 residues. The rearrangement links TRBV28 to TRBJ2-5, with a possible D match to TRBD1 (5 bases). What was sequenced was T cells isolated from PBMCs. This TCR came from a human donor in good health. CDR3 loop: CASSLTVLAETQYF. The CDR3 DNA reads TGTGCCAGCAGCCTGACAGTACTGGCGGAGACCCAGTACTTC.